The rows below give T cell receptor beta chains drawn from one sample of a study of cytomegalovirus exposure and HLA in healthy donors. Here immunoSEQ multiplex PCR was the method, and the copy in TCRdb shows in-frame clones only, minus some. The sample records about 160,000 clones, approximately 84% being singletons. Sequenced: PBMCs. These receptors came from a man under 40 in good health and CMV-seropositive. Each CDR3 is given with its conserved first and last residue. A D gene is named only where the DNA matches it firmly. Only some rows state a clone size, as once, few, many or a class for expanded clones.

v_gene,j_gene,d_gene,abundance,CDR3nt,CDR3aa
TRBV19,TRBJ1-1,TRBD1,.,TGTGCCAGTAGTCGACAGGGAGACACTGAAGCTTTCTTT,CASSRQGDTEAFF
TRBV5-1,TRBJ2-1,.,.,TGCGCCAGCAGCTTGCGGAGCGGGTTATTGAGTGAGCAGTTCTTC,CASSLRSGLLSEQFF
TRBV10-1,TRBJ2-3,.,few,TGCGCCAGCAGTGATTCTTTGGATACGCAGTATTTT,CASSDSLDTQYF
TRBV9,TRBJ1-2,.,.,TGTGCCAGCAGCGTAGACGCAGGGAACTATGGCTACACCTTC,CASSVDAGNYGYTF
TRBV9,TRBJ1-4,TRBD1,once,TGTGCCAGCAGCGCACGATCGGGACAGATCAGAAATGAAAAACTGTTTTTT,CASSARSGQIRNEKLFF
TRBV5-4,TRBJ1-1,.,.,TGTGCCAGCAGCTTGCCCGGTCGAGACACTGAAGCTTTCTTT,CASSLPGRDTEAFF
TRBV30,TRBJ2-1,TRBD2,.,TGTGCCTGGACGAGCGGGATTCGCGGCAATGAGCAGTTCTTC,CAWTSGIRGNEQFF
TRBV18,TRBJ1-2,.,few,TGTGCCAGCTCACCTCCAGGACACCCCTATGGCTACACCTTC,CASSPPGHPYGYTF
TRBV11-2,TRBJ1-1,.,once,TGTGCCAGCAGCTTAGAGGCAGGGCTCACTGAAGCTTTCTTT,CASSLEAGLTEAFF
TRBV27,TRBJ1-5,TRBD1,.,TGTGCCAGCAGTCGCGGCCAGGGGGCGCATCAGCCCCAGCATTTT,CASSRGQGAHQPQHF
TRBV6-5,TRBJ2-1,.,.,TGTGCCAGCAGTTACTCGAGTCGGGGATACAATGAGCAGTTCTTC,CASSYSSRGYNEQFF
TRBV27,TRBJ2-7,TRBD2,.,TGTGCCAGCAGTGAAGGGTGGGGGAGGGCTTACGAGCAGTACTTC,CASSEGWGRAYEQYF
TRBV30,TRBJ1-3,.,.,TGTGCCTGGAGTGTAGAGCGCTCTGGAAACACCATATATTTT,CAWSVERSGNTIYF
TRBV5-1,TRBJ2-4,.,.,TGCGCCAGCAGCTTGGAGGAGGGGGCCAAAAACATTCAGTACTTC,CASSLEEGAKNIQYF
TRBV4-1,TRBJ1-3,TRBD1,.,TGCGCCAGCAGCCCGACAGGGGACACCATATATTTT,CASSPTGDTIYF
TRBV4-1,TRBJ1-1,.,once,TGCGCCAGCAGCCAAGATCCCGGGGACACTGAAGCTTTCTTT,CASSQDPGDTEAFF
TRBV9,TRBJ1-2,TRBD1,.,TGTGCCAGCAGCGTGGGACAGGGGTTTTATAACTATGGCTACACCTTC,CASSVGQGFYNYGYTF
TRBV19,TRBJ1-1,TRBD1,.,TGTGCCAGTAGACCGGGACAGGGGGTTTCCACTGAAGCTTTCTTT,CASRPGQGVSTEAFF
TRBV4-1,TRBJ2-7,TRBD2,.,TGCGCCAGCAGCCAATCCTGGACTAGCGGGTCATACGAGCAGTACTTC,CASSQSWTSGSYEQYF
TRBV11-2,TRBJ2-7,.,few,TGTGCCAGCAGCCAACCCGGGATGTACTACGAGCAGTACTTC,CASSQPGMYYEQYF
TRBV28,TRBJ2-7,.,.,TGTGCCAGCAGTTCATGCGGGATTGGCTACGAGCAGTACTTC,CASSSCGIGYEQYF
TRBV6-5,TRBJ2-2,.,.,TGTGCCAGCAGTTACTCGCTAGGACAACCCACCGGGGAGCTGTTTTTT,CASSYSLGQPTGELFF
TRBV27,TRBJ1-1,.,.,TGTGCCAGCAGTTTATGGGGCCAAGCTACCGGCGCTGAAGCTTTCTTT,CASSLWGQATGAEAFF